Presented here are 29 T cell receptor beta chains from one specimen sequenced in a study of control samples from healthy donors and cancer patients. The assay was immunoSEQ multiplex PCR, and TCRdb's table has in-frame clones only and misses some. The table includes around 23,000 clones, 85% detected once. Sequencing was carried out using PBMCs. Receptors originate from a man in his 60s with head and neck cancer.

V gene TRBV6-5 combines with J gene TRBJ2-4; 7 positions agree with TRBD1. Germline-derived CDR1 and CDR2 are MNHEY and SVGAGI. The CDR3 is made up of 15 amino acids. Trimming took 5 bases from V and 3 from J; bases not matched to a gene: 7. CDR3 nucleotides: TGTGCCAGCAGTCTTCACACAGGGGACAAAAACATTCAGTACTTC. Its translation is CASSLHTGDKNIQYF.

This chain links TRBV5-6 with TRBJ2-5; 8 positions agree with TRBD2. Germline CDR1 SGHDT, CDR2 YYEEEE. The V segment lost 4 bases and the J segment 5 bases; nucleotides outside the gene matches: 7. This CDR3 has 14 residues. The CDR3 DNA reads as TGTGCCAGCAGCCCAGCGGGAGCCCCGGAGACCCAGTACTTC. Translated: CASSPAGAPETQYF. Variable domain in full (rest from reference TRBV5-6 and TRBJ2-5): DAGVTQSPTHLIKTRGQQVTLRCSPKSGHDTVSWYQQALGQGPQFIFQYYEEEERQRGNFPDRFSGHQFPNYSSELNVNALLLGDSALYLCASSPAGAPETQYFGPGTRLLVL.

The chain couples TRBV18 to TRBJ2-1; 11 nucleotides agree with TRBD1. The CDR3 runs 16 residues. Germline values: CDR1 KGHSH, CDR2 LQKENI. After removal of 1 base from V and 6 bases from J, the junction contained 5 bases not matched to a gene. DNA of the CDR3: TGTGCCAGCTCACCACGGGGACAGGGGGGTCGCAATGAGCAGTTCTTC. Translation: CASSPRGQGGRNEQFF.

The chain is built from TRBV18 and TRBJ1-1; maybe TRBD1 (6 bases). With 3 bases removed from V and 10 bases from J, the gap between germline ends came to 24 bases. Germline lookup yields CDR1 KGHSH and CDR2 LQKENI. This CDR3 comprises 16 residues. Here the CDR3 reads CASSPGSQGGPARAFF. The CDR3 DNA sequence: TGTGCCAGCTCACCCGGGTCACAGGGTGGCCCAGCGAGAGCTTTCTTT.

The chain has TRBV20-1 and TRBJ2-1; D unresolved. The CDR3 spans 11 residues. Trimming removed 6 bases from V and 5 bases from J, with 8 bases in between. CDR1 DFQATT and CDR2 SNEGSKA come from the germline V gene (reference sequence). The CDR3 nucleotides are TGCAGTGCGGGCCGCAACAATGAGCAGTTCTTC. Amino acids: CSAGRNNEQFF.

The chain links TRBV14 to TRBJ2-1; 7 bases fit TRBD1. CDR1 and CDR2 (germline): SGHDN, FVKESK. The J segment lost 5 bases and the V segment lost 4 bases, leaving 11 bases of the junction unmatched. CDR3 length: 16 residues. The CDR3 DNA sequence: TGTGCCAGCAGCCCGTTCCGGGACAGCCTAAACAATGAGCAGTTCTTC. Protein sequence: CASSPFRDSLNNEQFF.

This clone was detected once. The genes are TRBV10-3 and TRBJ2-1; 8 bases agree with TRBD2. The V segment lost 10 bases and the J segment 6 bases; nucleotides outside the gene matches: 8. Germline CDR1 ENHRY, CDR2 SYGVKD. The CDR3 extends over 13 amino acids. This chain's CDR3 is CATTGGRGNEQFF. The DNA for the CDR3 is TGTGCCACAACGGGAGGGCGGGGCAATGAGCAGTTCTTC.

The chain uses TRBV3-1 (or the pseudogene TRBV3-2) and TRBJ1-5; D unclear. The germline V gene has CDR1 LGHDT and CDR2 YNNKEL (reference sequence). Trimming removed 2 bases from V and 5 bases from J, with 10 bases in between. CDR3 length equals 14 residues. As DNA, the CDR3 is TGTGCCAGCAGCCAACGGGGATCGGATCAGCCCCAGCATTTT. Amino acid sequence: CASSQRGSDQPQHF.

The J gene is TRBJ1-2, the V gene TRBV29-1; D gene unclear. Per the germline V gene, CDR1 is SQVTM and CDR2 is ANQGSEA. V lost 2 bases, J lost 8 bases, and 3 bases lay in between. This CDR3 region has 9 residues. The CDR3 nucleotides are TGCAGCGTTGAACGCGGCTACACCTTC. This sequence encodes CSVERGYTF.

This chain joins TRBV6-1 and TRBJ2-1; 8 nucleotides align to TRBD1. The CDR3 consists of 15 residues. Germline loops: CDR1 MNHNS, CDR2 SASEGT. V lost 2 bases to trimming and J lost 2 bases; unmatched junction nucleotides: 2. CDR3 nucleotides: TGTGCCAGCAGTGAACAGGGGGCAACCTACAATGAGCAGTTCTTC. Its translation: CASSEQGATYNEQFF.

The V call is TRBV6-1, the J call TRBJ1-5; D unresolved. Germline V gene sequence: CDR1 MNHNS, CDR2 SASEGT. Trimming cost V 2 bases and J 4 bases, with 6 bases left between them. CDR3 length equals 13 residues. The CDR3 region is CASSELSNQPQHF. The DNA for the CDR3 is TGTGCCAGCAGTGAATTGAGTAATCAGCCCCAGCATTTT.

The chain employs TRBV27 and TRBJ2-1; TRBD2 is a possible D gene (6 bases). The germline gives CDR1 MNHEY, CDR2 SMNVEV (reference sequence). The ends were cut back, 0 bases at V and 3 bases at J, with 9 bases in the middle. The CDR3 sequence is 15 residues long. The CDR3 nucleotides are TGTGCCAGCAGTTTATCCGGGAGCCTCTACAATGAGCAGTTCTTC. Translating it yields CASSLSGSLYNEQFF.

The CDR3 region has the DNA TGCGCCAGCAGCAACTACGGGACAGAGAACACTGAAGCTTTCTTT. This gives the protein CASSNYGTENTEAFF. This chain connects TRBV5-1 to TRBJ1-1; 7 nucleotides line up with TRBD1. Germline CDR1 reads SGHRS; CDR2 reads YFSETQ. Unmatched junction bases numbered 7, after V lost 4 bases and J lost 1 base. The CDR3 consists of 15 residues.

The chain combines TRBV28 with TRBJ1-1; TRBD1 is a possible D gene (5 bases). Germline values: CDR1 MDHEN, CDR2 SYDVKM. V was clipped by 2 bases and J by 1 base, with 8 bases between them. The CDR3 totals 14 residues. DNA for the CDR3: TGTGCCAGCAGTTTAAGGCAGGGGAACACTGAAGCTTTCTTT. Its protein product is CASSLRQGNTEAFF.

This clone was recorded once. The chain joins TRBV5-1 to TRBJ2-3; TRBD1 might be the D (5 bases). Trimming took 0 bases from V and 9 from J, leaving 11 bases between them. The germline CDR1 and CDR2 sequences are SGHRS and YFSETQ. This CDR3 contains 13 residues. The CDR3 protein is CASSLEGQETQYF. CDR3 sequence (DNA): TGCGCCAGCAGCTTGGAGGGGCAGGAAACGCAGTATTTT.

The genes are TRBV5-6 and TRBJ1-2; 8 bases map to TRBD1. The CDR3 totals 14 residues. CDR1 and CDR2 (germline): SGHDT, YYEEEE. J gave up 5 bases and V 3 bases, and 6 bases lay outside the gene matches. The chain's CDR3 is CASSYDRGTYGYTF. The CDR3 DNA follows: TGTGCCAGCAGCTACGACAGGGGTACATATGGCTACACCTTC.

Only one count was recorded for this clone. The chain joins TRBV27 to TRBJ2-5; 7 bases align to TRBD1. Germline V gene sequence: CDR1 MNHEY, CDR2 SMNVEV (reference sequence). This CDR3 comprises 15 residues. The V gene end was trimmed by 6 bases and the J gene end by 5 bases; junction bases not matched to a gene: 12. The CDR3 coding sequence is TGTGCCAGCAGCCCGGCGAGGGGGCTTGGGGAGACCCAGTACTTC. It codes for CASSPARGLGETQYF.

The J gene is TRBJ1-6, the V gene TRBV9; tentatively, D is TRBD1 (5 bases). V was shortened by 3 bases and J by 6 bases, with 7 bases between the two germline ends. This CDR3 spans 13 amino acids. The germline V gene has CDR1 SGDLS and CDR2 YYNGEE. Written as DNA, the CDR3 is TGTGCCAGCAGCGAGACAGTTAATTCACCCCTCCACTTT. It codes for CASSETVNSPLHF.

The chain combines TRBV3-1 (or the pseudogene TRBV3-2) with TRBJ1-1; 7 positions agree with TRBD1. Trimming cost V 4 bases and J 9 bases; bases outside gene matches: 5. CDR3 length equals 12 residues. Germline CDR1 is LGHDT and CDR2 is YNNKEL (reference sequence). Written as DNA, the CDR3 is TGTGCCAGCAGCCCCCAACAGGGGAAAGCTTTCTTT. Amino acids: CASSPQQGKAFF.

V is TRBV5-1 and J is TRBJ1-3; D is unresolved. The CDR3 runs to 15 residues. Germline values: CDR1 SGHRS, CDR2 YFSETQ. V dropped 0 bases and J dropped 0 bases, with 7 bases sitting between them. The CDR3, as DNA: TGCGCCAGCAGCTTGGAACAGAGCTCTGGAAACACCATATATTTT. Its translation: CASSLEQSSGNTIYF.

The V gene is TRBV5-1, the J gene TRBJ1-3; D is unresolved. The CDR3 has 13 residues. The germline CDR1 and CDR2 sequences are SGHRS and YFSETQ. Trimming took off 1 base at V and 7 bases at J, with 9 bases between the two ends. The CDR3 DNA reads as TGCGCCAGCAGCTTGTCCGGGGAGAACACCATATATTTT. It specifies CASSLSGENTIYF.

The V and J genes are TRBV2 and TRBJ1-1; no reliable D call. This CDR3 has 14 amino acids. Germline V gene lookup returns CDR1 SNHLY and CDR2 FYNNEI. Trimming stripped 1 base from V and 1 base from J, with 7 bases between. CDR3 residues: CASSEGVPNTEAFF. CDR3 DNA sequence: TGTGCCAGCAGTGAAGGGGTCCCGAACACTGAAGCTTTCTTT. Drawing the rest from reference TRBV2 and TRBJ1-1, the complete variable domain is EPEVTQTPSHQVTQMGQEVILRCVPISNHLYFYWYRQILGQKVEFLVSFYNNEISEKSEIFDDQFSVERPDGSNFTLKIRSTKLEDSAMYFCASSEGVPNTEAFFGQGTRLTVV.

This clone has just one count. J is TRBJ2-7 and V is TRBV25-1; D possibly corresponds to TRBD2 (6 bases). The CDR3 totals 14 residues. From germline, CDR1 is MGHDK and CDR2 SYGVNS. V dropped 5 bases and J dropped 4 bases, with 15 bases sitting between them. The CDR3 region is CASSTPRDFYEQYV. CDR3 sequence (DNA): TGTGCCAGCAGTACACCCCGGGACTTTTACGAGCAGTACGTC.

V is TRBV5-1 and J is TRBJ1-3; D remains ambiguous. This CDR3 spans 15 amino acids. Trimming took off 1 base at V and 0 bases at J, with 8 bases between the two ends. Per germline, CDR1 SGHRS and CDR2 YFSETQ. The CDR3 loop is CASSLHTNSGNTIYF. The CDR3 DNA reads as TGCGCCAGCAGCTTGCACACCAACTCTGGAAACACCATATATTTT.

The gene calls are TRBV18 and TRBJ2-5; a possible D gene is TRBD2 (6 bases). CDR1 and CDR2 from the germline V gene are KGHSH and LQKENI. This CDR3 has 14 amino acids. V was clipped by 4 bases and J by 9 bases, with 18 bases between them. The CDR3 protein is CASSRFGRGYAQYF. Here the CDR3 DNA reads TGTGCCAGCTCACGTTTCGGACGGGGGTATGCCCAGTACTTC.

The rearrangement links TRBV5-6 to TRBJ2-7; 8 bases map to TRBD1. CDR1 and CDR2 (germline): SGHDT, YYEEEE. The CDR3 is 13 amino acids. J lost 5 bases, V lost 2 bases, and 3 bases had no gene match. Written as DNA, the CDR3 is TGTGCCAGCAGCTTTTCAGGGGGCAACGAGCAGTACGTC. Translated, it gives CASSFSGGNEQYV.

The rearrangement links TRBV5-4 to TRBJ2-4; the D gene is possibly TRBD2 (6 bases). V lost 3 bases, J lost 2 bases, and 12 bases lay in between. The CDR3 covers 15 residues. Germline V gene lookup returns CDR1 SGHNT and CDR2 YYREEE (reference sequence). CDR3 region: CASSSGTSPKNIQYF. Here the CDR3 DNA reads TGTGCCAGCAGCTCGGGGACTTCGCCCAAAAACATTCAGTACTTC.

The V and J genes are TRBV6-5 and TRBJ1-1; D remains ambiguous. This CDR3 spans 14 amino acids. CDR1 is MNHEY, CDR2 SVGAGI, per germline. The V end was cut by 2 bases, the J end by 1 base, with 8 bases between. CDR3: CASSYGTGNTEAFF. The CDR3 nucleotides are TGTGCCAGCAGTTACGGAACGGGGAACACTGAAGCTTTCTTT.

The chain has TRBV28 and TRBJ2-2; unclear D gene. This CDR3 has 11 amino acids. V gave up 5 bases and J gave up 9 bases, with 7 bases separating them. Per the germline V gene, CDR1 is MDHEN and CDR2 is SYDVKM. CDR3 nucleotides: TGTGCCAGCAGTACCCCCAGGGAGCTGTTTTTT. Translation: CASSTPRELFF. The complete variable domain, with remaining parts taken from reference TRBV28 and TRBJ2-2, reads DVKVTQSSRYLVKRTGEKVFLECVQDMDHENMFWYRQDPGLGLRLIYFSYDVKMKEKGDIPEGYSVSREKKERFSLILESASTNQTSMYLCASSTPRELFFGEGSRLTVL.